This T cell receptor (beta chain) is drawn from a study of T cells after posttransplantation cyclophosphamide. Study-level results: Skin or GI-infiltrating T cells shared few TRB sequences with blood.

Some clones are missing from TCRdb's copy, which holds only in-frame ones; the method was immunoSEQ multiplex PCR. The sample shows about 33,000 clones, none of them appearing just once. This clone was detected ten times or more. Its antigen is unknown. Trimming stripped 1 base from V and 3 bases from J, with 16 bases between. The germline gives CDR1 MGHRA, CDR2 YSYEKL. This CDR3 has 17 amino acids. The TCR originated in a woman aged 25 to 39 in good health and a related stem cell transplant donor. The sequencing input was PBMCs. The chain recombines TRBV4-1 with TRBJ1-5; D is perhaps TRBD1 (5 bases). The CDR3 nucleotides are TGCGCCAGCAGCCAAGGTCAGGGCCCCCAAAACAATCAGCCCCAGCATTTT. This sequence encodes CASSQGQGPQNNQPQHF.